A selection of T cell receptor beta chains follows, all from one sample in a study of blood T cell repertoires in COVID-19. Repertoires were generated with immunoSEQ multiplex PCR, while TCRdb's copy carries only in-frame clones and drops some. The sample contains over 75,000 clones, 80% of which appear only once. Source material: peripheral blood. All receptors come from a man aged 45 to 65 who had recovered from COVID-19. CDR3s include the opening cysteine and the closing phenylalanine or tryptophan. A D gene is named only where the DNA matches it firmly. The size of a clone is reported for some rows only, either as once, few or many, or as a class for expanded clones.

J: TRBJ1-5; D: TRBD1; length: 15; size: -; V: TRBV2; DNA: TGTGCCAGCAGGGACGGGACAGGACACAATCAGCCCCAGCATTTT; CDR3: CASRDGTGHNQPQHF
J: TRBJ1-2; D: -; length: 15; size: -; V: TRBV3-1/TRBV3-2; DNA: TGTGCCAGCAGCCAAAGCCAGGGGCTAGGATATGGCTACACCTTC; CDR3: CASSQSQGLGYGYTF
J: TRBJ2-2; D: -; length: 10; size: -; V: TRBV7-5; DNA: TGTGCCAGCTTCACCGGGGAGCTGTTTTTT; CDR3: CASFTGELFF
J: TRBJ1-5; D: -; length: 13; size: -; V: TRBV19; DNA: TGTGCCAGTACCAATCGGGGGAATCAGCCCCAGCATTTT; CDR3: CASTNRGNQPQHF
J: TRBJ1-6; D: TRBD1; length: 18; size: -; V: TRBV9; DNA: TGTGCCAGCTTAAGCAGGGGGCAGAAAAGCTCCTATAATTCACCCCTCCACTTT; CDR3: CASLSRGQKSSYNSPLHF
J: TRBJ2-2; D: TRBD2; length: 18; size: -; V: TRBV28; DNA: TGTGCCAGCAGTCGGGGGTCGAGAGGCGGGAGTGGGACCGGGGAGCTGTTTTTT; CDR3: CASSRGSRGGSGTGELFF
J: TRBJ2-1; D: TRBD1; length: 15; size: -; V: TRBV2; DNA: TGTGCCAGCAGTCCGGGACAGGGGACCTACAATGAGCAGTTCTTC; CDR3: CASSPGQGTYNEQFF
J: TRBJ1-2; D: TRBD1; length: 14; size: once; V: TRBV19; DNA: TGTGCCAGTAGTAGGGACAGGGGGAACTATGGCTACACCTTC; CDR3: CASSRDRGNYGYTF
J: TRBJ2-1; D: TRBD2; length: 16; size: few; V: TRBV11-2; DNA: TGTGCCAGCAGCTTATTGTTCCTAGCGGGGGGCAATGAGCAGTTCTTC; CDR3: CASSLLFLAGGNEQFF
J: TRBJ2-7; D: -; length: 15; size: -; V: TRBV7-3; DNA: TGTGCCAGCAGCCAGGGCCTCGGGAGCTCCTACGAGCAGTACTTC; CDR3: CASSQGLGSSYEQYF
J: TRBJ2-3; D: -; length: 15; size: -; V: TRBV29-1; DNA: TGCAGCGTTGCCCTTGCGCACGGGGGCACAGATACGCAGTATTTT; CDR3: CSVALAHGGTDTQYF
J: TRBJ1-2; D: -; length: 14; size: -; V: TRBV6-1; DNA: TGTGCCAGCAGTGAAGCATGGGGGGTCTTTGGCTACACCTTC; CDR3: CASSEAWGVFGYTF
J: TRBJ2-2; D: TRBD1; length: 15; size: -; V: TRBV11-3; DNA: TGTGCCAGCAGCTCGGGACAGGGAGTCACCGGGGAGCTGTTTTTT; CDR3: CASSSGQGVTGELFF
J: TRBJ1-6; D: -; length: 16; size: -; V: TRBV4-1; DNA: TGCGCCAGCAGCCAAGATCGTGGCAACTCGGGATCACCCCTCCACTTT; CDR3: CASSQDRGNSGSPLHF
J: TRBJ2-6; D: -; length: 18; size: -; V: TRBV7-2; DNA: TGTGCCAGCAGCTTAGCGTTAGGCAGGGGATCTGGGGCCAACGTCCTGACTTTC; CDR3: CASSLALGRGSGANVLTF
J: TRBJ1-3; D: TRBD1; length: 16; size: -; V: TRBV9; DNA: TGTGCCAGCAGCCTCACCGGGACAGGGGCAGGAAACACCATATATTTT; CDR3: CASSLTGTGAGNTIYF
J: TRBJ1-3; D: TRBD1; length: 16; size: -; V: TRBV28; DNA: TGTGCCAGCAGTATGAGGGACAGGGCCGAAGGAAACACCATATATTTT; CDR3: CASSMRDRAEGNTIYF
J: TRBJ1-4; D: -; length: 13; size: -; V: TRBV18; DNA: TGTGCCAGCTCACTTACAGGGAATGAAAAACTGTTTTTT; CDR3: CASSLTGNEKLFF
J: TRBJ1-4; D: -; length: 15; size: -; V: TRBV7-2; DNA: TGTGCCAGCAGCTCAGGGGATTCGACTAATGAAAAACTGTTTTTT; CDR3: CASSSGDSTNEKLFF
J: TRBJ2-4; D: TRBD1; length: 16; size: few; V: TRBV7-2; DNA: TGTGCCAGCAGCTTAGACGGGACAGGACCACAAAACATTCAGTACTTC; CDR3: CASSLDGTGPQNIQYF
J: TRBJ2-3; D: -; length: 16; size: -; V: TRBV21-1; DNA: TGTGCCAGCATTCTACAGGGACCTACTAGCACAGATACGCAGTATTTT; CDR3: CASILQGPTSTDTQYF
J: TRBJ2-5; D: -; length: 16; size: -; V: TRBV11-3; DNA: TGTGCCAGCAGCTTAGTTTCCAGGGGTCGACAAGAGACCCAGTACTTC; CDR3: CASSLVSRGRQETQYF
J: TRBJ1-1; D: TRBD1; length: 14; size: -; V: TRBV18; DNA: TGTGCCAGCTCACGGGACAGCCCGAACACTGAAGCTTTCTTT; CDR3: CASSRDSPNTEAFF
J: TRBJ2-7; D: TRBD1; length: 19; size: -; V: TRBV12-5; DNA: TGTGCTAGTGGTTTGAAAAAAGGGACAGGGGGACCTCAGCCATACGAGCAGTACTTC; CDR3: CASGLKKGTGGPQPYEQYF
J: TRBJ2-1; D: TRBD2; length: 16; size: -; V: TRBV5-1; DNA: TGCGCCAGCAGCACCTCTAGCGGGGGGTCTAACAATGAGCAGTTCTTC; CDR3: CASSTSSGGSNNEQFF
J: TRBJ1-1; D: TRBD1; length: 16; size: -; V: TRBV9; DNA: TGTGCCAGCAGCGATGGGGACAGGGGAGAGAACACTGAAGCTTTCTTT; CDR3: CASSDGDRGENTEAFF
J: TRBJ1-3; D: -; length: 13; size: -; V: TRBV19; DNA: TGTGCCAGTACTTTTAGCTCTGGAAACACCATATATTTT; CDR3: CASTFSSGNTIYF
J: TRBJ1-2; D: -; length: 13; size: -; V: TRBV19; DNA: TGTGCCAGTAGTCGAGAGGCCCTCTATGGCTACACCTTC; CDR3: CASSREALYGYTF
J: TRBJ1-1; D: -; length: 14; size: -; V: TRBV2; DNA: TGTGCCAGCAGTGCACAGGGTAGAGGCACTGAAGCTTTCTTT; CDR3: CASSAQGRGTEAFF
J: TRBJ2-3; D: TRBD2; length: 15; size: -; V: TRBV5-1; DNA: TGCGCCAGCAGCTTGGGTGCTAGCGGGTCGGATACGCAGTATTTT; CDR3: CASSLGASGSDTQYF
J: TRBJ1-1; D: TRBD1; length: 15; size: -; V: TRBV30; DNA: TGTGCCTGGAGTGTCCTGGGACAGCTTACCCCTGAAGCTTTCTTT; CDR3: CAWSVLGQLTPEAFF
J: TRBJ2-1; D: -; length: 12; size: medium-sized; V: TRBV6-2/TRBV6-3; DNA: TGTGCCAGCAGTTACGAGGAGGATGAGCAGTTCTTC; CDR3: CASSYEEDEQFF
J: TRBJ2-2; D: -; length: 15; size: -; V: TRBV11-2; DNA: TGTGCCAGCAGGGCCGGGACACCGAACACCGGGGAGCTGTTTTTT; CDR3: CASRAGTPNTGELFF
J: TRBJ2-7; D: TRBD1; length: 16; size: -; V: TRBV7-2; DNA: TGTGCCAGCAGCCTACAGGGGGGCGGTGGCCCCTACGAGCAGTACTTC; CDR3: CASSLQGGGGPYEQYF
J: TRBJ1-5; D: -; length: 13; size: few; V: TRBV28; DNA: TGTGCCAGTTACAGTGTTTTTAATCAGCCCCAGCATTTT; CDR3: CASYSVFNQPQHF
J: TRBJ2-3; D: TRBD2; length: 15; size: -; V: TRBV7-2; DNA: TGTGCCAGCAGCTTAGTTGCGGGAGTCGCAGATACGCAGTATTTT; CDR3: CASSLVAGVADTQYF
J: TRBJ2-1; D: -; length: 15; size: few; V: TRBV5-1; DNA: TGCGCCAGCTGCCCAGCCGGGAGCTCCTACAATGAGCAGTTCTTC; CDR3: CASCPAGSSYNEQFF
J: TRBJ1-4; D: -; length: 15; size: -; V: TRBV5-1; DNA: TGCGCCAGCAGACCCTACAGGGCAACTAATGAAAAACTGTTTTTT; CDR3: CASRPYRATNEKLFF
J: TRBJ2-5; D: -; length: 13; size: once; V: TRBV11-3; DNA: TGTGCCAGCAGCTTAGGTTCAATGGAGACCCAGTACTTC; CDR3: CASSLGSMETQYF
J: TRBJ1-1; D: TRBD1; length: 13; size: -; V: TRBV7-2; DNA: TGTGCCAGCAGCTATGGACAGGGCTCTGAAGCTTTCTTT; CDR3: CASSYGQGSEAFF
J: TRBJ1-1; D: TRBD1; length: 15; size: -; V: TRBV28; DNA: TGTGCCAGCAGTTTATTCCGGGACAGAAACACTGAAGCTTTCTTT; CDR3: CASSLFRDRNTEAFF
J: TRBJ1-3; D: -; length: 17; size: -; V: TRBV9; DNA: TGTGCCAGCAGCGACCCAGAGAACAGTGACTCTGGAAACACCATATATTTT; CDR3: CASSDPENSDSGNTIYF
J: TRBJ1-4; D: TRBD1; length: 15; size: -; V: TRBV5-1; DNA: TGCGCCAGCAGCTTACCGACAGGGACTAATGAAAAACTGTTTTTT; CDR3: CASSLPTGTNEKLFF
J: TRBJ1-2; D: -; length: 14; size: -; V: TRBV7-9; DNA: TGTGCCAGCAGCTTACCAGGGCCCAGCTATGGCTACACCTTC; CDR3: CASSLPGPSYGYTF
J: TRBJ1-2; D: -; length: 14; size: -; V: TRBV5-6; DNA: TGTGCCAGCAGCTTGGGCAGGGGACGGTATGGCTACACCTTC; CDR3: CASSLGRGRYGYTF